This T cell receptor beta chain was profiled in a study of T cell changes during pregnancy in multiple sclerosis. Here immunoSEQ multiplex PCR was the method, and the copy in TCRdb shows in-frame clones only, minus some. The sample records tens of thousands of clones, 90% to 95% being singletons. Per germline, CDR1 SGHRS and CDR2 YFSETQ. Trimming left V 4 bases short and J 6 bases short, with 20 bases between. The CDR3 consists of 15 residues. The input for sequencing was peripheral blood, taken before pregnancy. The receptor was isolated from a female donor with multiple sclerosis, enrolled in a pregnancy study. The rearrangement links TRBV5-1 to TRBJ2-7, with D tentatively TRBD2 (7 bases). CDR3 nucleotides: TGCGCCAGCAGCCACGTTCGGGGGGCGGAACGCGAGCAGTACTTC. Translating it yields CASSHVRGAEREQYF.